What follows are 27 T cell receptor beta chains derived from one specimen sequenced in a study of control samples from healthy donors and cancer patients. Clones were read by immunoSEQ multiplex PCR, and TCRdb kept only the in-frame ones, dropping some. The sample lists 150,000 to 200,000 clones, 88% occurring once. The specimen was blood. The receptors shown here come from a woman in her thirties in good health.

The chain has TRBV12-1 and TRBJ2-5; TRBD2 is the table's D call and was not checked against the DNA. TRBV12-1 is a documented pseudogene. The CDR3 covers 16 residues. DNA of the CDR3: TGTGCCAGCAGCACCCTTCTAGCGGGGGGGCCAGAGACCCAGTACTTC. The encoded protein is CASSTLLAGGPETQYF.

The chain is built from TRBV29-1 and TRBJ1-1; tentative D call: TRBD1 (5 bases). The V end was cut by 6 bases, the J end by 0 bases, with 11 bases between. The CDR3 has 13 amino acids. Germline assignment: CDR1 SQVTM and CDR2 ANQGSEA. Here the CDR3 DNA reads TGCAGCGTGTCACAGGCCTTGAACACTGAAGCTTTCTTT. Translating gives CSVSQALNTEAFF.

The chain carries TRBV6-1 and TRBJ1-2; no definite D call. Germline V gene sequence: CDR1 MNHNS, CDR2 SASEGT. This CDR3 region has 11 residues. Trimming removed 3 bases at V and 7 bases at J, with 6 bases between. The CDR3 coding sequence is TGTGCCAGCAGTGATAAGATTGGCTACACCTTC. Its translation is CASSDKIGYTF.

DNA for the CDR3: TGTGCCAGCAGCTCCTACAGCGGCCTTAATGAAAAACTGTTTTTT. Protein product: CASSSYSGLNEKLFF. J is TRBJ1-4 and V is TRBV7-9, with D uncertain. This CDR3 has 15 residues. Germline V gives CDR1 SEHNR, CDR2 FQNEAQ (reference sequence). Trimming pared 4 bases from V and 4 bases from J, leaving 13 bases between. Variable domain in full (rest from reference TRBV7-9 and TRBJ1-4): DTGVSQNPRHKITKRGQNVTFRCDPISEHNRLYWYRQTLGQGPEFLTYFQNEAQLEKSRLLSDRFSAERPKGSFSTLEIQRTEQGDSAMYLCASSSYSGLNEKLFFGSGTQLSVL.

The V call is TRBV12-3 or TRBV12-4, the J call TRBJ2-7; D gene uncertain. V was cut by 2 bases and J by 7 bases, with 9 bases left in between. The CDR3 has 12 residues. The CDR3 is CASSLSLKEQYF. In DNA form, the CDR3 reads TGTGCCAGCAGTTTAAGCCTCAAAGAGCAGTACTTC.

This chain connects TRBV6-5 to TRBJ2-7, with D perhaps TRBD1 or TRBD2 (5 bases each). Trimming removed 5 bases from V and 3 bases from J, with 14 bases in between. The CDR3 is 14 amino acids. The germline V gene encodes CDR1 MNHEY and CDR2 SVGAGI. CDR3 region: CASSRGTADYEQYF. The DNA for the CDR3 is TGTGCCAGCAGTCGAGGGACGGCGGACTACGAGCAGTACTTC.

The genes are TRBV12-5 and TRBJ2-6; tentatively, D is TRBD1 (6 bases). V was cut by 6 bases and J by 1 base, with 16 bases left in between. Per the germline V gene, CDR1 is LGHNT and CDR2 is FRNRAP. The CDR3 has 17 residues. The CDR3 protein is CASGPQLRGSGANVLTF. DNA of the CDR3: TGTGCTAGTGGCCCCCAACTCAGGGGTTCTGGGGCCAACGTCCTGACTTTC.

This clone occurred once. CDR3 nucleotide sequence: TGCAGCGTTCGGAGGGGCTATGGCTACACCTTC. Its protein is CSVRRGYGYTF. This chain joins TRBV29-1 and TRBJ1-2; TRBD1 might be the D (5 bases). Germline values: CDR1 SQVTM, CDR2 ANQGSEA. The V end was cut by 5 bases, the J end by 4 bases, with 8 bases between. The CDR3 is 11 residues long.

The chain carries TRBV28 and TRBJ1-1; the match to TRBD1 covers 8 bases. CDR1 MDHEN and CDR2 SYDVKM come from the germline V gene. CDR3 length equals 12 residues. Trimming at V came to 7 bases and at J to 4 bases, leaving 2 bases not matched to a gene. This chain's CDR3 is CASIQGGTEAFF. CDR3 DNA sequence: TGTGCCAGCATACAGGGGGGCACTGAAGCTTTCTTT.

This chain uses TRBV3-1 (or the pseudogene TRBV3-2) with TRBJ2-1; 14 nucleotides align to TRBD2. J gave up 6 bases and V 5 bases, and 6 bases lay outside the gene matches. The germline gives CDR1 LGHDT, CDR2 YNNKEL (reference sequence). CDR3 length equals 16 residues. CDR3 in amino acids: CASSSTSGRAANEQFF. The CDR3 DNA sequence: TGTGCCAGCAGCTCGACTAGCGGGAGGGCGGCCAATGAGCAGTTCTTC.

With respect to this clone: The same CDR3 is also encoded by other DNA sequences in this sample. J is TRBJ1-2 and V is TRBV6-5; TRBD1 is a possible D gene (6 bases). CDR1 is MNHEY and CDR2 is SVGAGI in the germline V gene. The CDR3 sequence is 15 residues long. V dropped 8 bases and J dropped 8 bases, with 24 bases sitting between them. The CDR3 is CASHALGLGGMGYTF. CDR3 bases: TGTGCCAGCCATGCTCTTGGATTGGGGGGCATGGGCTACACCTTC.

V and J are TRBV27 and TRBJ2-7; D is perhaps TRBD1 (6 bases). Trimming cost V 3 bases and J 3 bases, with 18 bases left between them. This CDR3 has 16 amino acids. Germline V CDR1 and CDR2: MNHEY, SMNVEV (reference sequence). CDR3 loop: CASSFSPTGPYYEQYF. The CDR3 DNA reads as TGTGCCAGCAGTTTTTCCCCGACAGGCCCCTACTACGAGCAGTACTTC.

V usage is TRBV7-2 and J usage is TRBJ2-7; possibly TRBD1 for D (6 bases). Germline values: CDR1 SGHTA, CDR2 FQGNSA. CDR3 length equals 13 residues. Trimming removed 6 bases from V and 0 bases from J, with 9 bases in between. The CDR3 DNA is TGTGCCAGCAGTAGGGGGATCTCCTACGAGCAGTACTTC. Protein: CASSRGISYEQYF.

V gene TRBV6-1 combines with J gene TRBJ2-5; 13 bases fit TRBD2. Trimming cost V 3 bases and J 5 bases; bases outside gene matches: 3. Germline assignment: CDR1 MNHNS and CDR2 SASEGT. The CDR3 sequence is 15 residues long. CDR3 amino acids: CASSDRTSGSETQYF. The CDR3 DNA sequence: TGTGCCAGCAGTGACAGGACTAGCGGGAGTGAGACCCAGTACTTC.

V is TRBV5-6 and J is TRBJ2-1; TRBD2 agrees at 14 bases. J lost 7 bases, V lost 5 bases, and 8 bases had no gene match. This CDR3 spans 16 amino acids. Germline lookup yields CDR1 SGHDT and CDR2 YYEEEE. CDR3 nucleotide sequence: TGTGCCAGCAGGAGGTCGACTAGCGGGAGGGGGAATGAGCAGTTCTTC. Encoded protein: CASRRSTSGRGNEQFF.

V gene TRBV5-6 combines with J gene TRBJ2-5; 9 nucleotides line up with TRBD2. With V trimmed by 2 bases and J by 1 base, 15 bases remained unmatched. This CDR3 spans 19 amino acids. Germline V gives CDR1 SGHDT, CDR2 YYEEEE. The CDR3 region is CASSFSASLAGDPQETQYF. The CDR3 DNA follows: TGTGCCAGCAGCTTCTCTGCCTCACTAGCGGGCGACCCCCAAGAGACCCAGTACTTC.

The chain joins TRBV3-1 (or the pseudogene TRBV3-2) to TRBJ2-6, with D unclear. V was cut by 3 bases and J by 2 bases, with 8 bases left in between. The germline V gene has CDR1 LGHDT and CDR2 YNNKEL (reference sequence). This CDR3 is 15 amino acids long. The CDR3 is CASSQLRTGANVLTF. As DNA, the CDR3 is TGTGCCAGCAGCCAGTTACGTACTGGGGCCAACGTCCTGACTTTC.

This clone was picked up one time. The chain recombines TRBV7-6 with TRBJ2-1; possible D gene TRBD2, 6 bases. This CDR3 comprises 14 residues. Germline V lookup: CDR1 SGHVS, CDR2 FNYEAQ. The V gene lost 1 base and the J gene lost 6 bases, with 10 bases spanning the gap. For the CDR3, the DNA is TGTGCCAGCAGCTTAGGGGTAGCGGCCAATGAGCAGTTCTTC. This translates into CASSLGVAANEQFF. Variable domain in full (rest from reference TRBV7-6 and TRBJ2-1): GAGVSQSPRYKVTKRGQDVALRCDPISGHVSLYWYRQALGQGPEFLTYFNYEAQQDKSGLPNDRFSAERPEGSISTLTIQRTEQRDSAMYRCASSLGVAANEQFFGPGTRLTVL.

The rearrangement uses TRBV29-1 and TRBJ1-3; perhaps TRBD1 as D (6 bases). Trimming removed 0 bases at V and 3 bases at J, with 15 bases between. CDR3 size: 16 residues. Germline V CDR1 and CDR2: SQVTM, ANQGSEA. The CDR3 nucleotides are TGCAGCGTTGAAGATTCAGGGATCAGGGGTGGAAACACCATATATTTT. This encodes CSVEDSGIRGGNTIYF.

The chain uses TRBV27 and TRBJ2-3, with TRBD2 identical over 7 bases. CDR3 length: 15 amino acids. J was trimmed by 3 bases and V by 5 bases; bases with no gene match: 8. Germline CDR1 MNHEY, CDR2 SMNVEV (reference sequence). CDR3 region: CASSPAGVRTDTQYF. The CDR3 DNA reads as TGTGCCAGCAGTCCCGCGGGAGTTAGGACAGATACGCAGTATTTT.

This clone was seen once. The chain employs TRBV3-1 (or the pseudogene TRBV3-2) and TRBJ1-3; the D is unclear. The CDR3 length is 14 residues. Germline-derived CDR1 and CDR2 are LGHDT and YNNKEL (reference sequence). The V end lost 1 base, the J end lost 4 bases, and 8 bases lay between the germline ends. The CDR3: CASSQVLGGNTIYF. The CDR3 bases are TGTGCCAGCAGCCAAGTACTAGGAGGAAACACCATATATTTT.

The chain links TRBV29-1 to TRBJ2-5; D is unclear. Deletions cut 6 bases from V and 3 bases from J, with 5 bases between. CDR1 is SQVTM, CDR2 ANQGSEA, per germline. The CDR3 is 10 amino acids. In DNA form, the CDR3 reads TGCAGCGTCTTAGAAGAGACCCAGTACTTC. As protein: CSVLEETQYF.

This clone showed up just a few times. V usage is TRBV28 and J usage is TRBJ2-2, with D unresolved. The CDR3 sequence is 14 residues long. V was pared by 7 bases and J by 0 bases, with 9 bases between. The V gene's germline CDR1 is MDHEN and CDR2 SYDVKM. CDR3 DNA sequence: TGTGCCAGCATCGGAGAGGCGAACACCGGGGAGCTGTTTTTT. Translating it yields CASIGEANTGELFF.

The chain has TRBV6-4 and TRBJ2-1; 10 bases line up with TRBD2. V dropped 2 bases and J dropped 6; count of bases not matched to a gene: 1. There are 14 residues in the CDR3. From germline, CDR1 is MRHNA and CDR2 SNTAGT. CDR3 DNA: TGTGCCAGCAGTGACAGCGGGGGGGCCAATGAGCAGTTCTTC. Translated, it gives CASSDSGGANEQFF.

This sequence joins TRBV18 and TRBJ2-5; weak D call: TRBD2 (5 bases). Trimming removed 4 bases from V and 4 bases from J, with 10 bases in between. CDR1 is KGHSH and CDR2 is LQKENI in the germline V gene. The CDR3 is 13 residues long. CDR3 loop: CASSRGFGETQYF. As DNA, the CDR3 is TGTGCCAGCTCACGAGGGTTTGGAGAGACCCAGTACTTC.

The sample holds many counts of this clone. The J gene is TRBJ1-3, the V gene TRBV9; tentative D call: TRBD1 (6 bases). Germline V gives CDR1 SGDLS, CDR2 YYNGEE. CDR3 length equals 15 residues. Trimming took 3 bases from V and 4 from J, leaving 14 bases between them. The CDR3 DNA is TGTGCCAGCAGCGACACAGGGACTGTAGGAAACACCATATATTTT. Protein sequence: CASSDTGTVGNTIYF.

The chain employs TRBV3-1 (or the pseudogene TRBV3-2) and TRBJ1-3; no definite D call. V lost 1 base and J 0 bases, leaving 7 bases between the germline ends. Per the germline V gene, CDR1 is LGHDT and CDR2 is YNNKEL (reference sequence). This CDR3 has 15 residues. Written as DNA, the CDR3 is TGTGCCAGCAGCCAAGGCCAGCACTCTGGAAACACCATATATTTT. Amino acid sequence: CASSQGQHSGNTIYF.